This T cell receptor (beta chain) is from a study of cytomegalovirus exposure and HLA in healthy donors. Study details: Around 180 million T cells yielded some 100 million unique TCR beta sequences, as an earlier analysis found. Overall study findings and caveats: As a later analysis showed, a missense DCLRE1C variant was linked to trimming of TCR beta V- and J-genes. CMV serostatus alone was available as immune exposure information.

Both 60 Vbeta primers and 13 Jbeta primers went into the PCR. This table comes from immunoSEQ multiplex PCR, and its TCRdb copy is limited to in-frame clones, with some not included. The sample includes 150,000 to 200,000 clones, roughly 74% of them seen just once. Donors counted as nominally healthy when sampled, yet unrecorded immune exposures were likely. For this clone: Its cognate antigen is unknown.

Sequencing used PBMCs. This receptor was taken from a young man in good health and CMV-seropositive.

The CDR3 loop reads CASSFGGSTYEQYF. In DNA, the CDR3 is TGTGCCAGCAGTTTTGGCGGGAGCACGTACGAGCAGTACTTC. This sequence joins TRBV27 and TRBJ2-7; TRBD2 aligns across 7 bases. CDR1 is MNHEY and CDR2 is SMNVEV in the germline V gene (reference sequence). Trimming at V came to 3 bases and at J to 4 bases, leaving 6 bases not matched to a gene. The CDR3 runs to 14 residues.